These T cell receptor beta chains were read from a single sample in a study of CD39 and CD103 CD8 tumor-infiltrating T cells. The data were produced by immunoSEQ multiplex PCR, yet TCRdb's version contains in-frame clones alone and is incomplete. The table includes about 3,400 clones, approximately 57% detected once. Sequencing was done on a sample of CD39- CD103- CD8+ T cells sorted from the tumor. The source of these receptors is a human donor with head and neck squamous cell carcinoma. Each CDR3 is given with its conserved first and last residue.

j_call: TRBJ2-1; v_call: TRBV7-9; cdr3_aa: CASYGSGAAYNEQFF
j_call: TRBJ2-5; v_call: TRBV7-2; cdr3_aa: CASSLGTRRETQYF
j_call: TRBJ1-4; v_call: TRBV25-1; cdr3_aa: CASSVLGPLNEKLFF
j_call: TRBJ1-2; v_call: TRBV7-6; cdr3_aa: CASSLEAGGFGYTF
j_call: TRBJ2-3; v_call: TRBV28; cdr3_aa: CASSLFTGADTQYF
j_call: TRBJ1-1; v_call: TRBV4-3; cdr3_aa: CASSQDSGGNTEAFF
j_call: TRBJ1-4; v_call: TRBV5-1; cdr3_aa: CASSTRRRECNEKLFF
j_call: TRBJ1-6; v_call: TRBV7-9; cdr3_aa: CASSGHEQTGRSPLHF
j_call: TRBJ2-7; v_call: TRBV27; cdr3_aa: CASSFDSGDGYEQYF
j_call: TRBJ2-1; v_call: TRBV11-2; cdr3_aa: CASSSSVGPFGFF
j_call: TRBJ2-1; v_call: TRBV5-4; cdr3_aa: CASSLVAGDNNEQFF
j_call: TRBJ2-5; v_call: TRBV30; cdr3_aa: CAWSPGGGFQETQYF
j_call: TRBJ2-7; v_call: TRBV30; cdr3_aa: CAWSVRGYEQYF
j_call: TRBJ2-5; v_call: TRBV7-7; cdr3_aa: CASSLNRGQETQYF
j_call: TRBJ2-3; v_call: TRBV28; cdr3_aa: CASSFGEGDTQYF
j_call: TRBJ1-2; v_call: TRBV25-1; cdr3_aa: CASSEGLGITF
j_call: TRBJ2-3; v_call: TRBV30; cdr3_aa: CAWSWGAADTQYF
j_call: TRBJ1-3; v_call: TRBV7-8; cdr3_aa: CASSFGGGRPVTGTIYF
j_call: TRBJ1-2; v_call: TRBV28; cdr3_aa: CASSQTGYGYTF
j_call: TRBJ2-6; v_call: TRBV2; cdr3_aa: CARQGDGANVLTF
j_call: TRBJ2-7; v_call: TRBV28; cdr3_aa: CASSSTDRDEQYF
j_call: TRBJ1-2; v_call: TRBV19; cdr3_aa: CASSIVPGSGNGYTF
j_call: TRBJ1-2; v_call: TRBV27; cdr3_aa: CASSLSGGALGYTF
j_call: TRBJ2-1; v_call: TRBV9; cdr3_aa: CASSVATRAGGKNEQFF
j_call: TRBJ2-1; v_call: TRBV7-9; cdr3_aa: CASSTRSGDPSPSYNEQFF
j_call: TRBJ2-1; v_call: TRBV7-6; cdr3_aa: CASSPGTGPYNEQFF